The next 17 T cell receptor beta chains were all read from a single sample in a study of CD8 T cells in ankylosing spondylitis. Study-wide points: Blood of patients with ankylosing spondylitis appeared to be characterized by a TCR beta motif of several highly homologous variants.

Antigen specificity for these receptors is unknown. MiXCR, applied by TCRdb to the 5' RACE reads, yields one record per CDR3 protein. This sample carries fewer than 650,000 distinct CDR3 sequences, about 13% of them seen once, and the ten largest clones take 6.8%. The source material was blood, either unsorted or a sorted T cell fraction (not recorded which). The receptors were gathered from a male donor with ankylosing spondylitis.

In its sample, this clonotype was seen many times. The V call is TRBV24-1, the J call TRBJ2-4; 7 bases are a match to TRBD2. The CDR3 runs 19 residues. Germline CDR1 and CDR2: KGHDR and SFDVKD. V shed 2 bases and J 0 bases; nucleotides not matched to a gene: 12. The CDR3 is CATSDSRAGLGVAKNIQYF. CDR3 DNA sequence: TGTGCCACCAGTGATTCCCGGGCAGGACTAGGCGTAGCCAAAAACATTCAGTACTTC.

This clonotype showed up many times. The CDR3 sequence is CASSKALTHGSPLHF. The CDR3 nucleotides are TGTGCCAGCAGCAAAGCGCTCACACACGGTTCACCCCTCCACTTT. This chain connects TRBV21-1 to TRBJ1-6. TRBV21-1 is given as a pseudogene. The CDR3 has 15 residues.

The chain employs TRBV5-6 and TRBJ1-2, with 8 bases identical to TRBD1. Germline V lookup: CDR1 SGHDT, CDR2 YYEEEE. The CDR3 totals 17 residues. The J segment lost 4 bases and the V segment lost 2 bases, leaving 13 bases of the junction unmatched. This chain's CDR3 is CASSFITPRGLGYGYTF. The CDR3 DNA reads TGTGCCAGCAGCTTCATTACGCCCAGGGGGCTGGGCTATGGCTACACCTTC.

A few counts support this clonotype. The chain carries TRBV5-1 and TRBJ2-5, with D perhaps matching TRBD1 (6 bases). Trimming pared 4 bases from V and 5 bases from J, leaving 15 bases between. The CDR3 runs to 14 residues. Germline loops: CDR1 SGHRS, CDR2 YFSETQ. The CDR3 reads CASSRNRVRETQYF. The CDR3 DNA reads TGCGCCAGCAGCCGTAACAGGGTTCGCGAGACCCAGTACTTC.

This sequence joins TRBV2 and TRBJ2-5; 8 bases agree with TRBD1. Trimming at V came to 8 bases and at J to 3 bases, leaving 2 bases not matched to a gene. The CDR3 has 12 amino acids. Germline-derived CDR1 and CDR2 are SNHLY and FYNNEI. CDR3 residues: CASDRGKETQYF. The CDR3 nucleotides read TGTGCCAGCGACAGGGGAAAAGAGACCCAGTACTTC.

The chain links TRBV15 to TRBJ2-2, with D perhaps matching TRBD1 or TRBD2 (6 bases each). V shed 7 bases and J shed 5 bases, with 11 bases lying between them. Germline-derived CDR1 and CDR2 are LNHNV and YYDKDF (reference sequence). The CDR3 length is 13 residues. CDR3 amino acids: CATTGGDTGELFF. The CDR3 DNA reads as TGTGCCACCACCGGGGGCGATACCGGGGAGCTGTTTTTT.

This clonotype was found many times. The CDR3 region has the DNA TGCGCCAGCAGGAGGACAGGCGAAACCGGGGAGCTGTTTTTT. Residues: CASRRTGETGELFF. The chain links TRBV5-1 to TRBJ2-2; 7 bases agree with TRBD1. With V trimmed by 5 bases and J by 5 bases, 6 bases remained unmatched. CDR3 length equals 14 residues. Germline V gives CDR1 SGHRS, CDR2 YFSETQ.

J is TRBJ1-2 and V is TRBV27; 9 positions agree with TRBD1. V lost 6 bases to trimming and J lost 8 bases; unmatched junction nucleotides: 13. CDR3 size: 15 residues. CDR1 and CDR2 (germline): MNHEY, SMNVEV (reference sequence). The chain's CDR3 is CASSQQGARGRGYTF. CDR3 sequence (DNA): TGTGCCAGCAGCCAACAGGGGGCGAGGGGCCGCGGCTACACCTTC.

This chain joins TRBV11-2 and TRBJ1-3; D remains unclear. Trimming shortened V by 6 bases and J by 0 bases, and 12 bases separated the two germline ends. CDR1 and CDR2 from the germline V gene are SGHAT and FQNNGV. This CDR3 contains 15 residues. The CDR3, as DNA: TGTGCCAGCAGACTTACAGAACGCTCTGGAAACACCATATATTTT. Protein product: CASRLTERSGNTIYF.

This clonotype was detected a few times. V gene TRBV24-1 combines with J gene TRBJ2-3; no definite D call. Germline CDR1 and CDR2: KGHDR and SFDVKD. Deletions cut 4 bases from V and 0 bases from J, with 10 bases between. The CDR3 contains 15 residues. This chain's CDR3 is CATSDPETSTDTQYF. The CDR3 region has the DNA TGTGCCACCAGTGACCCAGAGACTAGCACAGATACGCAGTATTTT.

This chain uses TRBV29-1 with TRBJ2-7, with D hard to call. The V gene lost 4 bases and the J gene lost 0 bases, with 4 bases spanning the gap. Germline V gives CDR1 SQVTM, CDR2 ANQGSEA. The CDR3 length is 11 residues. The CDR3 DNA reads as TGCAGCGTTGGGGCCTCCTACGAGCAGTACTTC. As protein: CSVGASYEQYF.

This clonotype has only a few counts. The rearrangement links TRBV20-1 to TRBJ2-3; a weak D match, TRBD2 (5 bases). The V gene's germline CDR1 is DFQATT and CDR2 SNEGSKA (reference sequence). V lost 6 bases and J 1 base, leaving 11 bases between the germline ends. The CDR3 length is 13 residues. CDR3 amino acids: CSAFRGGTDTQYF. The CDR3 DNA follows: TGCAGTGCCTTCCGGGGTGGCACAGATACGCAGTATTTT.

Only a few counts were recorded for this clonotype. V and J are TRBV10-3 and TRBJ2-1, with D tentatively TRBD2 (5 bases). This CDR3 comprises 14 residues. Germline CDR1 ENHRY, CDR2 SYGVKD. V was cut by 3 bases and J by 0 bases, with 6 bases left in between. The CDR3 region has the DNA TGTGCCATCAGTGATCGGGGCTCCTACAATGAGCAGTTCTTC. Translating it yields CAISDRGSYNEQFF.

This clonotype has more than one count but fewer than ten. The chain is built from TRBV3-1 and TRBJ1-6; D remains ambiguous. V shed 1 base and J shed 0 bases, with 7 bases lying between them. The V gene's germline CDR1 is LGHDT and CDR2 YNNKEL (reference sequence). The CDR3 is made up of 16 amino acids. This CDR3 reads CASSQVPDSYNSPLHF. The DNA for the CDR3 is TGTGCCAGCAGCCAAGTGCCCGACTCCTATAATTCACCCCTCCACTTT.

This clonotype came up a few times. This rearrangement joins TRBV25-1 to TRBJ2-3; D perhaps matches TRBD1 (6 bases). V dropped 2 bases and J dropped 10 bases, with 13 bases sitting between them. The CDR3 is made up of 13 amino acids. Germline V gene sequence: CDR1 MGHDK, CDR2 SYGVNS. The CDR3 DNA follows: TGTGCCAGCAGTGAAGTCCCCCGGACAGCGCAGTATTTT. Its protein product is CASSEVPRTAQYF.

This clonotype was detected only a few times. For the CDR3, the DNA is TGTGCCAGCAGCGTTAGCGGGAACTCCTACAATGAGCAGTTCTTC. Residues: CASSVSGNSYNEQFF. This sequence joins TRBV9 and TRBJ2-1, with TRBD2 identical over 8 bases. Germline-derived CDR1 and CDR2 are SGDLS and YYNGEE. V trimming: 2 bases; J trimming: 0 bases; junction bases outside the gene matches: 1. This CDR3 region has 15 residues.

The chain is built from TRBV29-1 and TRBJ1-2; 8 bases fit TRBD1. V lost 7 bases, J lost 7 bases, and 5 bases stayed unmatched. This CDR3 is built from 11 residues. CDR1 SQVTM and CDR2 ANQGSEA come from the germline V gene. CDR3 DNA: TGCAGCGGTAGTACAGGGGGTGGCTACACCTTC. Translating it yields CSGSTGGGYTF.